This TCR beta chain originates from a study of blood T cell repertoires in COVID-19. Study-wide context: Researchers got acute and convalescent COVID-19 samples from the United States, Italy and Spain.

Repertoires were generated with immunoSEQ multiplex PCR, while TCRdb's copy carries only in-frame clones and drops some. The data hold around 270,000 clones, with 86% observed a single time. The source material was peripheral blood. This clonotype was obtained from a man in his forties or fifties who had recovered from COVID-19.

CDR3 in DNA: TGTGCCAGCAGCCCCTTTCCTGGGACAGGGGTTGAGACCCAGTACTTC. Amino acid sequence: CASSPFPGTGVETQYF. The V call is TRBV5-5, the J call TRBJ2-5, with TRBD1 matching over 10 bases. The J segment lost 5 bases and the V segment lost 4 bases, leaving 11 bases of the junction unmatched. The CDR3 is made up of 16 amino acids. The germline V gene has CDR1 SGHKS and CDR2 YYEKEE (reference sequence).